This T cell receptor (beta chain) was recovered during a study of blood T cell repertoires in COVID-19. As for the study in general: The cDNA or gDNA used as material had been derived from T cells, B-cell-depleted T cells, or PBMCs.

How the authors handled the data: Estimation of nucleated cell counts was performed using reference gene primer amplification. Produced via immunoSEQ multiplex PCR; TCRdb's table is partial and in-frame only. V, J and clone size are those of that table, while D and trimming were read from the DNA. The data contain 120,000 or so clones, more than 70% of them singletons. J lost 8 bases, V lost 4 bases, and 9 bases had no gene match. This CDR3 has 14 amino acids. Germline lookup yields CDR1 SGHRS and CDR2 YFSETQ. The chain recombines TRBV5-1 with TRBJ2-1; 7 nucleotides match TRBD1. The receptor was isolated from a woman in her 30s who had recovered from COVID-19. The sequenced sample was peripheral blood. The CDR3 bases are TGCGCCAGCAGCCTGGGTGAAGGGGGCCATGAGCAGTTCTTC. Translated, it gives CASSLGEGGHEQFF. The full variable domain, in which reference TRBV5-1 and TRBJ2-1 provide the parts outside the CDR3, is KAGVTQTPRYLIKTRGQQVTLSCSPISGHRSVSWYQQTPGQGLQFLFEYFSETQRNKGNFPGRFSGRQFSNSRSEMNVSTLELGDSALYLCASSLGEGGHEQFFGPGTRLTVL.